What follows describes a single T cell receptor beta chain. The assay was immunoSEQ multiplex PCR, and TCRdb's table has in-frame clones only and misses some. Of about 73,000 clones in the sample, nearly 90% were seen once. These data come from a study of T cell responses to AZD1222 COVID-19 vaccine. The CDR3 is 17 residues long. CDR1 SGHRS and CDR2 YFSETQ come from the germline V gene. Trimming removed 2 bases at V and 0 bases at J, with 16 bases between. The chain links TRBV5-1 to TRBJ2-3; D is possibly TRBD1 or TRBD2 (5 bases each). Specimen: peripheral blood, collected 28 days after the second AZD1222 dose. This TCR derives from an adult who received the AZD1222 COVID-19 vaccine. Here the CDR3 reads CASSLGPPGRSTDTQYF. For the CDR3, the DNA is TGCGCCAGCAGCTTAGGCCCCCCGGGACGTAGCACAGATACGCAGTATTTT.